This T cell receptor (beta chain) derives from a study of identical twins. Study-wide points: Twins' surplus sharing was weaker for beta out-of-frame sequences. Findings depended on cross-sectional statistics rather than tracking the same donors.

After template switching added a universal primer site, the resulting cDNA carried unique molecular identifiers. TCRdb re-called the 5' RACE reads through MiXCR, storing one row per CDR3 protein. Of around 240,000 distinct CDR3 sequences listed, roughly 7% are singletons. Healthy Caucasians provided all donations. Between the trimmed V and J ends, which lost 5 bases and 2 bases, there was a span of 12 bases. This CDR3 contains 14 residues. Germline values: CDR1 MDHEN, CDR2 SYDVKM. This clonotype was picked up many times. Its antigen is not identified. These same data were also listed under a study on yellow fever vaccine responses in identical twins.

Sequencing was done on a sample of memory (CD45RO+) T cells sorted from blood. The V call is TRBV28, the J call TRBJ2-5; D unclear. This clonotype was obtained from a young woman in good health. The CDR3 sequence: CASSGMARQETQYF. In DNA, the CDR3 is TGTGCCAGCAGTGGTATGGCCCGACAAGAGACCCAGTACTTC. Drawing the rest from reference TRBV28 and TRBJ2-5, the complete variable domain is DVKVTQSSRYLVKRTGEKVFLECVQDMDHENMFWYRQDPGLGLRLIYFSYDVKMKEKGDIPEGYSVSREKKERFSLILESASTNQTSMYLCASSGMARQETQYFGPGTRLLVL.